The clone carrying this T cell receptor (beta chain) was recorded only once. This sample is drawn from a study of blood T cell repertoires in COVID-19. The germline gives CDR1 LNHDA, CDR2 SQIVND (reference sequence). V was pared by 3 bases and J by 7 bases, with 9 bases of the junction left unmatched. The CDR3 is 15 amino acids. Libraries were prepared by immunoSEQ multiplex PCR; TCRdb keeps only in-frame clonotypes and omits some of them. There are around 140,000 clones in the sample; roughly 76% occur only once, and roughly 10% lies in the top ten. The chain has TRBV19 and TRBJ2-5; 9 bases align to TRBD2. The sample comprised peripheral blood. The sequence was collected from a woman in her fifties or sixties with active or convalescent COVID-19. This CDR3 is CASSMGLAGPGTQYF. CDR3 DNA sequence: TGTGCCAGTAGTATGGGGCTAGCGGGGCCAGGGACCCAGTACTTC.